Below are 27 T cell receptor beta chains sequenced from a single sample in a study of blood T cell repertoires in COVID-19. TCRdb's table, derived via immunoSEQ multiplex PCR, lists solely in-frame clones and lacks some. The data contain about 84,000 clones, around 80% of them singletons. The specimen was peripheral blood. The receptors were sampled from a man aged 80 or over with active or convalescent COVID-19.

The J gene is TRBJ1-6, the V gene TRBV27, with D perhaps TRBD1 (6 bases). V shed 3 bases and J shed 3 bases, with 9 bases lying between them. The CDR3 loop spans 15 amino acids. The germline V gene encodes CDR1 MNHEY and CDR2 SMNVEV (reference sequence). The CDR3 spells CASSFGQYYNSPLHF. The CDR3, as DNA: TGTGCCAGCAGTTTTGGACAGTACTATAATTCACCCCTCCACTTT.

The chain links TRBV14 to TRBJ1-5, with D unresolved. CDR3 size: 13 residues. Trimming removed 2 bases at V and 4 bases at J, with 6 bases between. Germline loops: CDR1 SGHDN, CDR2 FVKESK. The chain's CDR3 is CASSQQFNQPQHF. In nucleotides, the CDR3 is TGTGCCAGCAGCCAACAGTTTAATCAGCCCCAGCATTTT.

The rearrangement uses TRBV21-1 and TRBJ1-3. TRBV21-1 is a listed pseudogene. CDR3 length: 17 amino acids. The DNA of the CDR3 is TGTGCCAGCAGCAATGGCGAGGGCTCGGCTACTGGAAACACCATATATTTT. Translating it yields CASSNGEGSATGNTIYF.

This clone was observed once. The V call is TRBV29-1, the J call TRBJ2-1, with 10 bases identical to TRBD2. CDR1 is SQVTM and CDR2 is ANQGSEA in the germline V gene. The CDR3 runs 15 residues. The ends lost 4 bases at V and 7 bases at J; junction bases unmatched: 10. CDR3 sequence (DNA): TGCAGCGTTGCCCCAGCGGGGGGGCCAGGAAATGAGCAGTTCTTC. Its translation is CSVAPAGGPGNEQFF.

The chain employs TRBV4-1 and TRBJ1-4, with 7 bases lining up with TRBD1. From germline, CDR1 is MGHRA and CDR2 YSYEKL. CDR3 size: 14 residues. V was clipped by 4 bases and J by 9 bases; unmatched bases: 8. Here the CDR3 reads CASSLTGTEKKLFF. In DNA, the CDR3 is TGCGCCAGCAGCCTTACGGGGACAGAGAAAAAACTGTTTTTT.

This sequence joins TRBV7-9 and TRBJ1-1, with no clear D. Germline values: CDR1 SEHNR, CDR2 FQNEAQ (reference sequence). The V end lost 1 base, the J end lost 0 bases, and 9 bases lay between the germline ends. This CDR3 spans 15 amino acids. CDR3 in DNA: TGTGCCAGCAGCTTAGTCCCAGGTTTGAACACTGAAGCTTTCTTT. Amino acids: CASSLVPGLNTEAFF.

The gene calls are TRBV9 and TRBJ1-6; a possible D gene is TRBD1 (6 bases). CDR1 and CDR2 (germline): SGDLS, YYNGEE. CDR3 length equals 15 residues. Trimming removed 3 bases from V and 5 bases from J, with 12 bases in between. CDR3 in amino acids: CASSGGHQDNSPLHF. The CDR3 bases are TGTGCCAGCAGCGGGGGACACCAGGATAATTCACCCCTCCACTTT.

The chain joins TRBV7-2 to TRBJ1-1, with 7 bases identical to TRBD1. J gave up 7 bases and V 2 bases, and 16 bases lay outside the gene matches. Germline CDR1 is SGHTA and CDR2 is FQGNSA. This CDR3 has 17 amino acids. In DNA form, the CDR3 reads TGTGCCAGCAGCTTATTCCCGGTACACTCGGGACAGATTGAAGCTTTCTTT. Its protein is CASSLFPVHSGQIEAFF.

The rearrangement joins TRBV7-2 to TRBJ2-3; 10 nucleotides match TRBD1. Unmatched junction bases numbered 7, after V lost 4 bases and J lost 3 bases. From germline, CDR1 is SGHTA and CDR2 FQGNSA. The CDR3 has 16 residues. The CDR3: CASSSRQGARTDTQYF. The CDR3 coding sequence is TGTGCCAGCAGCTCCCGACAGGGGGCGCGGACAGATACGCAGTATTTT.

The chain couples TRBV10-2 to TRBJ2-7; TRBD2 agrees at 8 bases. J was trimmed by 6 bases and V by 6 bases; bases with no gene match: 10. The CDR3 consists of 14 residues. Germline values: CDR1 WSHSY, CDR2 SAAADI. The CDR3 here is CASRTLAGLSEQYF. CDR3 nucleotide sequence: TGCGCCAGCAGGACCCTAGCGGGCCTCTCCGAGCAGTACTTC.

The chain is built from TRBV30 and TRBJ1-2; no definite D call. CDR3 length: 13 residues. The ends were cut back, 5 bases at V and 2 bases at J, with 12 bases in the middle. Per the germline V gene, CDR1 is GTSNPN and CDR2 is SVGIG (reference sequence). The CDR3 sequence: CAWAALRNYGYTF. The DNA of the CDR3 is TGTGCCTGGGCTGCCCTCAGGAACTATGGCTACACCTTC.

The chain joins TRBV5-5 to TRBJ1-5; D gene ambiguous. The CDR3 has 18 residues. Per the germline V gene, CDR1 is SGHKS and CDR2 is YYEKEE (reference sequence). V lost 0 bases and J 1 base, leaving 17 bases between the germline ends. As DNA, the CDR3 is TGTGCCAGCAGCTTGGAGGTTAGGGCCTGGGAGAGCAATCAGCCCCAGCATTTT. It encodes CASSLEVRAWESNQPQHF.

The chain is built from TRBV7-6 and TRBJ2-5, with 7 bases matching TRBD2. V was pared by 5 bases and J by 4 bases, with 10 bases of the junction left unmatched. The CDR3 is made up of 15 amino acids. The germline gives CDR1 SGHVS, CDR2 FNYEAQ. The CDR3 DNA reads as TGTGCCAGCAGCCCCTCAGCGGGGCCCCCAGAGACCCAGTACTTC. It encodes CASSPSAGPPETQYF.

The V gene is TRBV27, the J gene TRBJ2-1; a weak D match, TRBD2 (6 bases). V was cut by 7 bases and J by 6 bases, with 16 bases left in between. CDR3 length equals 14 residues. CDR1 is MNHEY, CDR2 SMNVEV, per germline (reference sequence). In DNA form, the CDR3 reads TGTGCCAGCACCACGTGGCGGGGCTTCAATGAGCAGTTCTTC. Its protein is CASTTWRGFNEQFF.

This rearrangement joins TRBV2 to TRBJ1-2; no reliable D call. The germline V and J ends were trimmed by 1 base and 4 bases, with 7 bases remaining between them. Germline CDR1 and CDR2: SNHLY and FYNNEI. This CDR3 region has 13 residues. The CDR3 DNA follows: TGTGCCAGCAGTGAAGTCAGGATCTATGGCTACACCTTC. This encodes CASSEVRIYGYTF.

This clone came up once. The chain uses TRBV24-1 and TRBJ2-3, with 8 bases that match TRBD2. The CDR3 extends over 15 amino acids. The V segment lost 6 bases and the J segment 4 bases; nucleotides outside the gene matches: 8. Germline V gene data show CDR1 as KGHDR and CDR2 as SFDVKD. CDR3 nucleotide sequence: TGTGCCACCAGTTTCGGCGGGGGGCCGGCAGATACGCAGTATTTT. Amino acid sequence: CATSFGGGPADTQYF.

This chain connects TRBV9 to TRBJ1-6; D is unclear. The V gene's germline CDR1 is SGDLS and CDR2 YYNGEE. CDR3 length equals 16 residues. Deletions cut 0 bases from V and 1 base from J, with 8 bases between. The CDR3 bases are TGTGCCAGCAGCGTAGCATCGGAGTCCTATAATTCACCCCTCCACTTT. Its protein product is CASSVASESYNSPLHF.

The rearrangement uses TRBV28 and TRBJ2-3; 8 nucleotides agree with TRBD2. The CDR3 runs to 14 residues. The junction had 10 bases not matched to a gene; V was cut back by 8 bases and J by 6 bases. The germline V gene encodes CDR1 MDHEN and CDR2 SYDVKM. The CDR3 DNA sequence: TGTGCCAGCGGGGGGACTAGGTCACCCGATACGCAGTATTTT. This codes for CASGGTRSPDTQYF. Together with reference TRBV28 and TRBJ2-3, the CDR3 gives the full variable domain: DVKVTQSSRYLVKRTGEKVFLECVQDMDHENMFWYRQDPGLGLRLIYFSYDVKMKEKGDIPEGYSVSREKKERFSLILESASTNQTSMYLCASGGTRSPDTQYFGPGTRLTVL.

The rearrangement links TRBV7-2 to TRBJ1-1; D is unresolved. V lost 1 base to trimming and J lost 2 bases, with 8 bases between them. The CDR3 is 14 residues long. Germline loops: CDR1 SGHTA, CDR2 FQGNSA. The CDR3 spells CASSLGPSNTEAFF. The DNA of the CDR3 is TGTGCCAGCAGCTTAGGGCCAAGTAACACTGAAGCTTTCTTT.

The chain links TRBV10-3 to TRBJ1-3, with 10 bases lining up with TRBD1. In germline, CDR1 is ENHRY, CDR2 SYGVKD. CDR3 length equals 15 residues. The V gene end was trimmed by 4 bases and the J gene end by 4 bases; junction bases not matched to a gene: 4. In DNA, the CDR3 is TGTGCCATCAGTGGGGACAGGGGAGGAGGAAACACCATATATTTT. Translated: CAISGDRGGGNTIYF.

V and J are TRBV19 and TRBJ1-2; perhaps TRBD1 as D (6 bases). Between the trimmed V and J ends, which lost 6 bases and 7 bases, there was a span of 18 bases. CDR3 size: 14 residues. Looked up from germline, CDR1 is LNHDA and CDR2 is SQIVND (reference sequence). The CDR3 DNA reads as TGTGCCAGTAGGGCCAGGGGAACGGGTAGTGGCTACACCTTC. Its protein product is CASRARGTGSGYTF. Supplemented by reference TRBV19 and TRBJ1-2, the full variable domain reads DGGITQSPKYLFRKEGQNVTLSCEQNLNHDAMYWYRQDPGQGLRLIYYSQIVNDFQKGDIAEGYSVSREKKESFPLTVTSAQKNPTAFYLCASRARGTGSGYTFGSGTRLTVV.

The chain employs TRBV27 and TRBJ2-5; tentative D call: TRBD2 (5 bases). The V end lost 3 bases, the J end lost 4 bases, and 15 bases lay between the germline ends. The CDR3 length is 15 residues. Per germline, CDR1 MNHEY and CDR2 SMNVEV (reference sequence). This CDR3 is CASSFWTSGRETQYF. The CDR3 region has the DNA TGTGCCAGCAGTTTTTGGACGTCTGGGAGAGAGACCCAGTACTTC.

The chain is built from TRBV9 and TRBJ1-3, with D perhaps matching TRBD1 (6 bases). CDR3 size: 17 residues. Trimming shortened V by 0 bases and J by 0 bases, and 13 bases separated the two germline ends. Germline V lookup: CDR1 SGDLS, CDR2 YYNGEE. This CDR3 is CASSVALLTGSGNTIYF. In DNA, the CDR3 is TGTGCCAGCAGCGTAGCCTTATTGACAGGCTCTGGAAACACCATATATTTT.

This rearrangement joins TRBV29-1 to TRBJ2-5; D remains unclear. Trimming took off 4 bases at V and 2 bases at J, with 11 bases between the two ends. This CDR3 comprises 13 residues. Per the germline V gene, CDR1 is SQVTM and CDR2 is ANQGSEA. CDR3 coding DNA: TGCAGCGTTGCTGCTAGTCATCAAGAGACCCAGTACTTC. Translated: CSVAASHQETQYF.

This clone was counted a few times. This chain's CDR3 is CASSKGLAIATDTQYF. The CDR3 DNA reads as TGTGCCAGCAGCAAGGGACTAGCCATTGCGACAGATACGCAGTATTTT. The chain has TRBV5-6 and TRBJ2-3; 9 positions agree with TRBD2. The ends lost 4 bases at V and 3 bases at J; junction bases unmatched: 9. Germline values: CDR1 SGHDT, CDR2 YYEEEE. The CDR3 covers 16 residues.

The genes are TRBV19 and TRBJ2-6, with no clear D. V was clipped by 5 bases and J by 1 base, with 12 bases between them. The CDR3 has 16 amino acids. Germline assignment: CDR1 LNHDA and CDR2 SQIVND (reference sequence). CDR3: CASSVNTASGANVLTF. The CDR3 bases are TGTGCCAGTAGTGTGAATACCGCGTCTGGGGCCAACGTCCTGACTTTC.

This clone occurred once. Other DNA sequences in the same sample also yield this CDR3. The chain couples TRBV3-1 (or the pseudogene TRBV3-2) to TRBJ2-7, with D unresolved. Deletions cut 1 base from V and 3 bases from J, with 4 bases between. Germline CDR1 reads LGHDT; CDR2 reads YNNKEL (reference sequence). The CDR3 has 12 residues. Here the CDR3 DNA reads TGTGCCAGCAGCCAAGCCAGCTACGAGCAGTACTTC. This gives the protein CASSQASYEQYF.